This T cell receptor (beta chain) was recorded in a study of blood T cells in healthy people across ages. Findings of the study overall: While age rose, TCR beta diversity per million T cells dropped in a roughly linear way.

With a J-beta primer mix and a sample-barcoded 5' primer, a second PCR ran 7 to 11 cycles. Carrying 12 random nucleotides, a template-switch adaptor labeled each individual cDNA molecule. There were at least 3 million CDR3-containing paired-end reads obtained from each sample. TCRdb recomputed calls from the 5' RACE reads with MiXCR, one row per CDR3 protein. This sample yields 1.5 million to 2 million distinct CDR3 sequences, of which 28% are seen a single time; 7.7% belongs to the top ten. Germline-derived CDR1 and CDR2 are MNHEY and SVGAGI. The V and J ends lost 4 bases and 7 bases, in that order; junction bases with no gene match: 13. This CDR3 has 15 residues. Total RNA amounts of at least 5 micrograms were extracted per sample. This clonotype showed up just a few times. Its target is not known.

What was sequenced was blood. The clonotype originates from a woman aged 25 to 39 in good health. The rearrangement joins TRBV6-5 to TRBJ2-7; 7 bases fit TRBD2. The CDR3 is CASSFTGTHGREQYF. The CDR3 region has the DNA TGTGCCAGCAGTTTCACCGGGACGCACGGGAGGGAGCAGTACTTC.